The source of this T cell receptor beta chain is a study of Ad26.COV2.S vaccination and SARS-CoV-2 variants. Study context: The authors gave Ad26.COV2.S intramuscularly, either once or twice 56 days apart. Broader study findings: TCR breadth and depth estimates may have understated total T cell responses. Vaccine recipients showed a spike-specific TCR breadth that was higher than in placebo recipients.

Regarding this clone: Its antigen is not known. The junction differs from germline at one of its ends, possibly a read error.

Profiled with immunoSEQ multiplex PCR; TCRdb holds only in-frame clones, not every one. Among roughly 300,000 clones listed, 88% were seen once. The CDR3 sequence is 17 residues long. CDR1 and CDR2 from the germline V gene are SGHNT and YYREEE (reference sequence). Treatment given: roughly 19 received Ad26.COV2.S at low or high dose, single or two shots; 5 received placebo; per-sample allocation not given. Sample collection was performed on day 63 after the first vaccine or placebo injection. The sequence was obtained from a person aged 18-60 years who received the Ad26.COV2.S COVID-19 vaccine or a placebo. The material sequenced was peripheral blood, taken in a trial of Ad26.COV2.S vaccine versus placebo. V usage is TRBV5-4 and J usage is TRBJ2-3; 9 positions match TRBD2. The CDR3 bases are TGTGCCCGCAGCCCGGGGGGCGGGGGGGCCGTGTCAGGTACGCAGTATTTT. Its protein product is CARSPGGGGAVSGTQYF.